One sample yielded the 14 T cell receptor beta chains listed below, sequenced in a study of blood T cell repertoires in COVID-19 (TCRdb year 2020). The library relied on the immunoSEQ multiplex PCR assay. TCRdb took this table from immuneACCESS and kept in-frame rearrangements with V and J called. Such tables lack part of the clones; where checked against another copy, unresolved V genes explain under half of the gap, and the rest is unexplained. The sample table contains about 250,000 clones; only one count was recorded for around 89% of them. The top ten clonotypes cover approximately 9.5% of the sample. Sequencing input: PBMCs or T cells enriched from blood (not recorded which). These receptors came from a man aged 40-50 years who had recovered from COVID-19.

This chain connects TRBV5-6 to TRBJ1-2, with 8 bases identical to TRBD1. The CDR3 runs to 15 residues. After removal of 4 bases from V and 4 bases from J, the junction contained 9 bases not matched to a gene. Germline V gene data show CDR1 as SGHDT and CDR2 as YYEEEE. The CDR3 spells CASSRFGQGGYGYTF. The CDR3 bases are TGTGCCAGCAGCCGCTTCGGACAGGGAGGCTATGGCTACACCTTC.

The chain combines TRBV9 with TRBJ2-3, with D perhaps matching TRBD2 (5 bases). Trimming stripped 6 bases from V and 0 bases from J, with 17 bases between. Germline lookup yields CDR1 SGDLS and CDR2 YYNGEE. This CDR3 has 16 amino acids. The CDR3 DNA reads as TGTGCCAGCACCCCATACTTCGAGCGGAGCACAGATACGCAGTATTTT. This translates into CASTPYFERSTDTQYF. The full variable domain, with the rest looked up from reference TRBV9 and TRBJ2-3, is DSGVTQTPKHLITATGQRVTLRCSPRSGDLSVYWYQQSLDQGLQFLIQYYNGEERAKGNILERFSAQQFPDLHSELNLSSLELGDSALYFCASTPYFERSTDTQYFGPGTRLTVL.

V and J are TRBV7-2 and TRBJ2-1, with 15 bases aligning to TRBD2. The CDR3 extends over 17 amino acids. The germline V gene encodes CDR1 SGHTA and CDR2 FQGNSA. Germline trimming cut 4 bases from V and 9 bases from J; bases unmatched to any gene: 10. The CDR3 loop is CASSSNGLAGGPGEQFF. The CDR3 DNA reads TGTGCCAGCAGCTCCAACGGACTAGCGGGGGGGCCGGGTGAGCAGTTCTTC.

The V and J genes are TRBV10-1 and TRBJ2-1, with 7 bases lining up with TRBD2. After removal of 2 bases from V and 1 base from J, the junction contained 8 bases not matched to a gene. The CDR3 length is 17 residues. Per the germline V gene, CDR1 is WNHNN and CDR2 is SYGVQD (reference sequence). The CDR3 here is CASSEAGEGASYNEQFF. The DNA of the CDR3 is TGCGCCAGCAGTGAGGCGGGGGAAGGGGCGTCCTACAATGAGCAGTTCTTC.

This chain joins TRBV28 and TRBJ2-7; 10 bases line up with TRBD2. V was clipped by 6 bases and J by 4 bases; unmatched bases: 6. The CDR3 runs to 14 residues. CDR1 and CDR2 (germline): MDHEN, SYDVKM. The CDR3 spells CASSQRGGIYEQYF. The CDR3 nucleotides are TGTGCCAGCAGCCAGCGGGGGGGAATTTACGAGCAGTACTTC.

CDR3 nucleotide sequence: TGTGCCAGCAGTCCCGGGACAGGGTTCCTTGATAGCTCTGGAAACACCATATATTTT. The encoded protein is CASSPGTGFLDSSGNTIYF. V gene TRBV6-6 combines with J gene TRBJ1-3, with TRBD1 identical over 9 bases. The V segment lost 5 bases and the J segment 0 bases; nucleotides outside the gene matches: 14. This CDR3 has 19 amino acids. Germline V lookup: CDR1 MNHNY, CDR2 SVGAGI (reference sequence).

The chain uses TRBV9 and TRBJ2-7; 8 nucleotides align to TRBD2. V shed 4 bases and J 3 bases; nucleotides not matched to a gene: 9. This CDR3 is built from 15 residues. Germline CDR1 is SGDLS and CDR2 is YYNGEE. CDR3 sequence (DNA): TGTGCCAGCAGCTTTAGTTCGGGAGGGGGCTACGAGCAGTACTTC. The encoded protein is CASSFSSGGGYEQYF.

V and J are TRBV7-8 and TRBJ2-3; D unresolved. The germline V and J ends were trimmed by 6 bases and 0 bases, with 10 bases remaining between them. Germline V gene lookup returns CDR1 SGHVS and CDR2 FQNEAQ. The CDR3 is 14 amino acids. For the CDR3, the DNA is TGTGCCAGCAGAAGACTGGCTAGCACAGATACGCAGTATTTT. Its translation is CASRRLASTDTQYF.

The V call is TRBV29-1, the J call TRBJ2-1, with 10 bases lining up with TRBD1. Looked up from germline, CDR1 is SQVTM and CDR2 is ANQGSEA. The CDR3 sequence is 16 residues long. After removal of 6 bases from V and 7 bases from J, the junction contained 15 bases not matched to a gene. The DNA for the CDR3 is TGCAGCGTCCCCCTTTCATGGGACAGGGGTCGGAATGAGCAGTTCTTC. Translating it yields CSVPLSWDRGRNEQFF.

This clone was observed a single time. J is TRBJ1-5 and V is TRBV7-8; a possible D gene is TRBD1 (5 bases). CDR1 and CDR2 from the germline V gene are SGHVS and FQNEAQ. With 1 base removed from V and 2 bases from J, the gap between germline ends came to 6 bases. This CDR3 has 14 residues. Here the CDR3 DNA reads TGTGCCAGCAGCTTAGTAGGGGGCAATCAGCCCCAGCATTTT. Translating gives CASSLVGGNQPQHF. Filled out from reference TRBV7-8 and TRBJ1-5, the complete variable domain reads GAGVSQSPRYKVAKRGQDVALRCDPISGHVSLFWYQQALGQGPEFLTYFQNEAQLDKSGLPSDRFFAERPEGSVSTLKIQRTQQEDSAVYLCASSLVGGNQPQHFGDGTRLSIL.

V and J are TRBV2 and TRBJ2-2, with 9 bases that match TRBD2. The CDR3 is 19 amino acids. Germline CDR1 is SNHLY and CDR2 is FYNNEI. The V gene end was trimmed by 1 base and the J gene end by 7 bases; junction bases not matched to a gene: 16. CDR3 sequence: CASSEVSFAGGPGNGELFF. The CDR3 coding sequence is TGTGCCAGCAGTGAAGTTTCCTTCGCGGGGGGGCCGGGTAACGGGGAGCTGTTTTTT.

The chain recombines TRBV23-1 with TRBJ2-5, with TRBD2 identical over 14 bases. TRBV23-1 is filed as an ORF, its function uncertain. Unmatched junction bases numbered 6, after V lost 0 bases and J lost 0 bases. The CDR3 length is 19 residues. The CDR3 loop reads CASSQSLTSGGEYQETQYF. CDR3 coding DNA: TGCGCCAGCAGTCAATCGTTGACTAGCGGGGGGGAGTACCAAGAGACCCAGTACTTC.

The chain combines TRBV7-9 with TRBJ1-6; D perhaps matches TRBD1 (6 bases). V was cut by 5 bases and J by 12 bases, with 17 bases left in between. The length of the CDR3 is 14 residues. Germline CDR1 reads SEHNR; CDR2 reads FQNEAQ (reference sequence). This chain's CDR3 is CASSPPGHLLPLHF. The CDR3 DNA reads as TGTGCCAGCAGCCCTCCGGGACACCTCCTACCCCTCCACTTT.

The genes are TRBV19 and TRBJ1-5; 7 bases agree with TRBD1. J was trimmed by 0 bases and V by 5 bases; bases with no gene match: 13. Per germline, CDR1 LNHDA and CDR2 SQIVND (reference sequence). The CDR3 has 18 amino acids. CDR3 DNA: TGTGCCAGTAGTGGGCAAGACAGGGTATTATATAGCAATCAGCCCCAGCATTTT. Translating it yields CASSGQDRVLYSNQPQHF.